What follows are 23 T cell receptor beta chains derived from one specimen sequenced in a study of cytomegalovirus exposure and HLA in healthy donors. PCR involved 60 Vbeta and 13 Jbeta primers. TCRdb keeps only in-frame clones here, not all; method: immunoSEQ multiplex PCR. The clone table shows about 160,000 clones, with the ten largest holding around 1.4%. The specimen sequenced was PBMCs. These receptors all come from an older woman in good health and CMV-seronegative.

This rearrangement joins TRBV6-6 to TRBJ2-2; D not certain. The CDR3 length is 16 residues. Germline V gene lookup returns CDR1 MNHNY and CDR2 SVGAGI (reference sequence). Trimming shortened V by 3 bases and J by 0 bases, and 11 bases separated the two germline ends. The CDR3: CASSYDSPSNTGELFF. The CDR3 DNA is TGTGCCAGCAGTTATGACTCTCCCTCGAACACCGGGGAGCTGTTTTTT.

The chain recombines TRBV7-3 with TRBJ2-7; the D gene is possibly TRBD1 (6 bases). The CDR3 is made up of 15 amino acids. Between the trimmed V and J ends, which lost 2 bases and 3 bases, there was a span of 14 bases. In germline, CDR1 is SGHTA, CDR2 FQGTGA. CDR3 bases: TGTGCCAGCAGCTTACAACCCGGACAGAACTACGAGCAGTACTTC. Amino acid sequence: CASSLQPGQNYEQYF.

The V and J genes are TRBV2 and TRBJ1-1; the match to TRBD1 covers 8 bases. V dropped 4 bases and J dropped 3; count of bases not matched to a gene: 4. The CDR3 is 14 amino acids. Germline values: CDR1 SNHLY, CDR2 FYNNEI. The CDR3 DNA sequence: TGTGCCAGCAGTGGGGACAGGTGGGACACTGAAGCTTTCTTT. Encoded protein: CASSGDRWDTEAFF. The variable domain in full, completed from reference TRBV2 and TRBJ1-1, reads EPEVTQTPSHQVTQMGQEVILRCVPISNHLYFYWYRQILGQKVEFLVSFYNNEISEKSEIFDDQFSVERPDGSNFTLKIRSTKLEDSAMYFCASSGDRWDTEAFFGQGTRLTVV.

The chain carries TRBV4-2 and TRBJ1-3, with D tentatively TRBD1 (6 bases). This CDR3 is built from 17 residues. Germline CDR1 reads LGHNA; CDR2 reads YNFKEQ. V gave up 0 bases and J gave up 0 bases, with 12 bases separating them. The CDR3 here is CASSQDQRGSSGNTIYF. The CDR3 region has the DNA TGTGCCAGCAGCCAAGATCAAAGGGGGAGCTCTGGAAACACCATATATTTT.

V is TRBV19 and J is TRBJ2-5; 7 bases fit TRBD1. The V segment lost 5 bases and the J segment 5 bases; nucleotides outside the gene matches: 8. The CDR3 consists of 14 residues. Germline assignment: CDR1 LNHDA and CDR2 SQIVND (reference sequence). CDR3 residues: CASSRQGFWETQYF. The CDR3, as DNA: TGTGCCAGTAGTCGACAGGGCTTCTGGGAGACCCAGTACTTC.

V is TRBV5-1 and J is TRBJ2-7; weak D call: TRBD2 (6 bases). This CDR3 has 19 residues. V shed 5 bases and J shed 0 bases, with 27 bases lying between them. Germline CDR1 is SGHRS and CDR2 is YFSETQ. The CDR3 DNA reads TGCGCCAGCAGGCGGGAAAGAGGGAGCTCGACACTAAGCTCCTACGAGCAGTACTTC. Translated, it gives CASRRERGSSTLSSYEQYF.

V and J are TRBV27 and TRBJ2-7; 8 nucleotides align to TRBD1. V lost 5 bases and J lost 7; bases outside the gene matches: 13. The CDR3 contains 15 residues. Germline-derived CDR1 and CDR2 are MNHEY and SMNVEV (reference sequence). The chain's CDR3 is CASSPRTGLHREQYF. The CDR3, as DNA: TGTGCCAGCAGTCCCCGGACAGGGCTCCATCGAGAGCAGTACTTC.

The rearrangement joins TRBV10-3 to TRBJ2-2; D is perhaps TRBD1 (5 bases). CDR1 is ENHRY and CDR2 is SYGVKD in the germline V gene. Trimming removed 10 bases at V and 5 bases at J, with 14 bases between. The CDR3 is made up of 13 amino acids. CDR3 nucleotides: TGTGCCACCTGGTCCCAGGGTACCGGGGAGCTGTTTTTT. It is translated as CATWSQGTGELFF.

The chain employs TRBV4-2 and TRBJ2-3, with TRBD2 matching over 8 bases. V lost 1 base to trimming and J lost 2 bases; unmatched junction nucleotides: 2. The germline CDR1 and CDR2 sequences are LGHNA and YNFKEQ. The CDR3 loop spans 15 amino acids. The CDR3 nucleotides are TGTGCCAGCAGCCAAGCGGGGGGGGCCACAGATACGCAGTATTTT. It codes for CASSQAGGATDTQYF.

The chain uses TRBV4-2 and TRBJ2-3; 9 bases align to TRBD2. This CDR3 has 16 residues. Germline lookup yields CDR1 LGHNA and CDR2 YNFKEQ. Trimming took 1 base from V and 1 from J; bases not matched to a gene: 3. CDR3 sequence (DNA): TGTGCCAGCAGCCAAGGGGGACTAGCAGGCACAGATACGCAGTATTTT. Protein product: CASSQGGLAGTDTQYF.

J is TRBJ2-2 and V is TRBV9, with D possibly being TRBD1 (5 bases). Germline CDR1 is SGDLS and CDR2 is YYNGEE. V was clipped by 7 bases and J by 0 bases, with 10 bases between them. The CDR3 spans 14 residues. In DNA, the CDR3 is TGTGCCAGCTCCACAGGACCGAACACCGGGGAGCTGTTTTTT. Translation gives CASSTGPNTGELFF.

The CDR3 region has the DNA TGTGCCAGCAGCCCGAGGGACAGCATCTACGAGCAGTACTTC. It encodes CASSPRDSIYEQYF. The J gene is TRBJ2-7, the V gene TRBV7-9; TRBD1 agrees at 7 bases. This CDR3 has 14 amino acids. The ends lost 5 bases at V and 3 bases at J; junction bases unmatched: 7. CDR1 is SEHNR and CDR2 is FQNEAQ in the germline V gene (reference sequence).

This sequence joins TRBV7-9 and TRBJ1-2, with unresolved D. The germline gives CDR1 SEHNR, CDR2 FQNEAQ (reference sequence). Trimming removed 2 bases at V and 4 bases at J, with 14 bases between. The CDR3 covers 15 residues. CDR3 DNA: TGTGCCAGCAGCTTAATGTCAGACTCTCTCTATGGCTACACCTTC. Translated, it gives CASSLMSDSLYGYTF.

Turning to this clone: The missing conserved phenylalanine or tryptophan at the end of this CDR3 makes a read error likely. The limits of the CDR3 on the DNA are not certain, so only TCRdb's listed CDR3 is given. V is TRBV23-1 and J is TRBJ1-2; the D call TRBD1 from the table was never checked on the DNA. TRBV23-1 is an ORF for which the function is uncertain. The CDR3 spans 10 residues, counting both ends. This CDR3 is CASSQGDRGL.

J is TRBJ2-5 and V is TRBV21-1; the table names TRBD2, a call not compared with the DNA. TRBV21-1 is given as a pseudogene. This CDR3 has 11 amino acids. The CDR3 DNA sequence: TGTGCCAGCAAAAGGAGGGAGACCCAGTACTTC. It encodes CASKRRETQYF.

The chain recombines TRBV21-1 with TRBJ2-7; TRBD2, the table's D call, lacks a check against the DNA. TRBV21-1 is a known pseudogene. The CDR3 has 16 residues. The CDR3 region has the DNA TGTGCCAGCAGCAGGGGGAGACTAGCGGGGGGCTACGAGCAGTACTTC. It translates to CASSRGRLAGGYEQYF.

The rearrangement uses TRBV5-1 and TRBJ2-3, with D possibly being TRBD1 (5 bases). Germline V gives CDR1 SGHRS, CDR2 YFSETQ. V lost 3 bases to trimming and J lost 3 bases, with 11 bases between them. This CDR3 contains 14 residues. The CDR3 region has the DNA TGCGCCAGCAGCTCCTCAGGGAATACAGATACGCAGTATTTT. Its protein product is CASSSSGNTDTQYF.

With regard to this clone: Other DNA sequences in the sample encode the same CDR3. The chain links TRBV5-1 to TRBJ1-1, with 11 nucleotides matching TRBD1. Germline V gene lookup returns CDR1 SGHRS and CDR2 YFSETQ. V lost 0 bases, J lost 5 bases, and 3 bases stayed unmatched. This CDR3 has 15 amino acids. This CDR3 is CASSLAGQGGTEAFF. DNA of the CDR3: TGCGCCAGCAGCTTGGCGGGACAGGGGGGGACTGAAGCTTTCTTT.

J is TRBJ2-7 and V is TRBV27, with TRBD1 matching 8 bases. The CDR3 has 15 amino acids. CDR1 is MNHEY, CDR2 SMNVEV, per germline (reference sequence). V dropped 6 bases and J dropped 2; count of bases not matched to a gene: 9. CDR3: CASSWDRSAPYEQYF. CDR3 coding DNA: TGTGCCAGCAGCTGGGACAGGTCGGCCCCCTACGAGCAGTACTTC.

This rearrangement joins TRBV2 to TRBJ2-3; maybe TRBD1 (5 bases). The V and J ends lost 7 bases and 4 bases respectively, with 15 bases between them. Germline CDR1 reads SNHLY; CDR2 reads FYNNEI. The CDR3 length is 14 residues. This CDR3 reads CASKETQGADTQYF. CDR3 coding DNA: TGTGCCAGCAAAGAGACTCAGGGCGCAGATACGCAGTATTTT.

As for this clone: The sample has other DNA sequences that encode this CDR3 too. V is TRBV7-3 and J is TRBJ2-7, with 10 bases that match TRBD1. Germline values: CDR1 SGHTA, CDR2 FQGTGA. V was pared by 8 bases and J by 4 bases, with 8 bases of the junction left unmatched. The CDR3 is made up of 14 amino acids. The DNA of the CDR3 is TGTGCCAGCTCACTGGGACAGGGGAATTACGAGCAGTACTTC. It specifies CASSLGQGNYEQYF.

This rearrangement joins TRBV18 to TRBJ2-1; TRBD2 matches at 10 bases. After removal of 6 bases from V and 5 bases from J, the junction contained 7 bases not matched to a gene. In germline, CDR1 is KGHSH, CDR2 LQKENI. The CDR3 is made up of 15 amino acids. CDR3 in DNA: TGTGCCAGCTCTCTCAGCGGGGGGGTTGACAATGAGCAGTTCTTC. Translation gives CASSLSGGVDNEQFF.

The chain has TRBV7-3 and TRBJ2-3; TRBD2 matches 11 bases. V was pared by 2 bases and J by 3 bases, with 13 bases of the junction left unmatched. This CDR3 comprises 19 residues. Germline values: CDR1 SGHTA, CDR2 FQGTGA. The CDR3 DNA reads as TGTGCCAGCAGCTTATATTGGGTACCACTAGCGGGGGCGACAGATACGCAGTATTTT. Its translation: CASSLYWVPLAGATDTQYF.